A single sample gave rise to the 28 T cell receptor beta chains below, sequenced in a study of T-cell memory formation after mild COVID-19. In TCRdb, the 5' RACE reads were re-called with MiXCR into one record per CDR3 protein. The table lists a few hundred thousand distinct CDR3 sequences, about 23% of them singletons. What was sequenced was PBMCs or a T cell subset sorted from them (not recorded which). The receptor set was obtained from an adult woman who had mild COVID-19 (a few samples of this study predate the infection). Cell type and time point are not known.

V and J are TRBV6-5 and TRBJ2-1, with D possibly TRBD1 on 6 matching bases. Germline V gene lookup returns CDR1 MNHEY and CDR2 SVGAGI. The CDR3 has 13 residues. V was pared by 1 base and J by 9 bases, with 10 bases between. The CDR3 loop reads CASSYLLGGEQFF. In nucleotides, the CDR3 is TGTGCCAGCAGTTACTTACTAGGGGGTGAGCAGTTCTTC.

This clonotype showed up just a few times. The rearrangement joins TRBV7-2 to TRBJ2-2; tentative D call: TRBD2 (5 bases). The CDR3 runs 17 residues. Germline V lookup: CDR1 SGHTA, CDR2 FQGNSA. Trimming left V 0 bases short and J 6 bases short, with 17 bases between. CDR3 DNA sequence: TGTGCCAGCAGCTTAGCGCCCCTCGGGAAAGGGTCCGGGGAGCTGTTTTTT. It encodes CASSLAPLGKGSGELFF. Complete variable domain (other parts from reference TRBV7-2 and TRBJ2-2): GAGVSQSPSNKVTEKGKDVELRCDPISGHTALYWYRQSLGQGLEFLIYFQGNSAPDKSGLPSDRFSAERTGGSVSTLTIQRTQQEDSAVYLCASSLAPLGKGSGELFFGEGSRLTVL.

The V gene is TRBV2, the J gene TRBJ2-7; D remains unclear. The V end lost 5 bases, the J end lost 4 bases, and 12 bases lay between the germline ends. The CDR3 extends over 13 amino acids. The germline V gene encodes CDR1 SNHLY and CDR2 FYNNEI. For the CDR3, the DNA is TGTGCCAGCAGTCAAAACACTGCGTACGAGCAGTACTTC. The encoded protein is CASSQNTAYEQYF. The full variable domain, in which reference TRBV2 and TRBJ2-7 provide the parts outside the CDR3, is EPEVTQTPSHQVTQMGQEVILRCVPISNHLYFYWYRQILGQKVEFLVSFYNNEISEKSEIFDDQFSVERPDGSNFTLKIRSTKLEDSAMYFCASSQNTAYEQYFGPGTRLTVT.

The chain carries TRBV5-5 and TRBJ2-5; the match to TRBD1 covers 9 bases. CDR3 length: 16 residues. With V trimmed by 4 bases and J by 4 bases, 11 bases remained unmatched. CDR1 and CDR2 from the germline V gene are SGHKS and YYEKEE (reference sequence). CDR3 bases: TGTGCCAGCAGCCCACATGTGGACAGGGGAGGAGAGACCCAGTACTTC. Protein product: CASSPHVDRGGETQYF.

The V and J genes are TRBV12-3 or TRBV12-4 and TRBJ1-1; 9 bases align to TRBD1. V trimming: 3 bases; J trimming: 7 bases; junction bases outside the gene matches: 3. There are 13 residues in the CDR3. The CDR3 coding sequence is TGTGCCAGCAGTTTGGGACAGGGTGGTGAAGCTTTCTTT. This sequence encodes CASSLGQGGEAFF.

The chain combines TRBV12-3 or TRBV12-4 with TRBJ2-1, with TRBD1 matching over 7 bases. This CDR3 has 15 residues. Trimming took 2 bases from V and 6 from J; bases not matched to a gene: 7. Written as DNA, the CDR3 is TGTGCCAGCAGTTTAAGGGGGCGTTTTGGCAATGAGCAGTTCTTC. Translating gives CASSLRGRFGNEQFF.

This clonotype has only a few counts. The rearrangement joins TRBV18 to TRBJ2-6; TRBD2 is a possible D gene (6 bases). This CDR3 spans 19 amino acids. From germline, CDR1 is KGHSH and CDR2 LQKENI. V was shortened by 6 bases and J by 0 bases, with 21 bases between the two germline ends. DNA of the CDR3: TGTGCCAGCTCCGGGGGACGGGAACCTTTTAGCTCTGGGGCCAACGTCCTGACTTTC. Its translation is CASSGGREPFSSGANVLTF.

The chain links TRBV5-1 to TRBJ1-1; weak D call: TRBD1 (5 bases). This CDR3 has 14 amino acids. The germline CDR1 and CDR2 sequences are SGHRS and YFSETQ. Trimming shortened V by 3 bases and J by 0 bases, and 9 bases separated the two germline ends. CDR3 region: CASSWEQVNTEAFF. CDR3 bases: TGCGCCAGCAGCTGGGAACAGGTGAACACTGAAGCTTTCTTT.

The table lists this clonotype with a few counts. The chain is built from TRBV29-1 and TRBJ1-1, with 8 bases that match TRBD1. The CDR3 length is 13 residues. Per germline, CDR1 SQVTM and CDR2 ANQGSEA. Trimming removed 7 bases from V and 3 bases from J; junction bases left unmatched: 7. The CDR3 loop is CSGWDRRDTEAFF. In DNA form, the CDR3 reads TGCAGCGGCTGGGACAGGCGCGACACTGAAGCTTTCTTT.

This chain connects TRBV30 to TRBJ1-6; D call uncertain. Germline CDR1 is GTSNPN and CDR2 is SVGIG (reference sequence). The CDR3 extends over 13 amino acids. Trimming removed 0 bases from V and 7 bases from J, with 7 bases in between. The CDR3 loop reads CAWSVIWNSPLHF. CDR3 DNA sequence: TGTGCCTGGAGTGTGATATGGAATTCACCCCTCCACTTT.

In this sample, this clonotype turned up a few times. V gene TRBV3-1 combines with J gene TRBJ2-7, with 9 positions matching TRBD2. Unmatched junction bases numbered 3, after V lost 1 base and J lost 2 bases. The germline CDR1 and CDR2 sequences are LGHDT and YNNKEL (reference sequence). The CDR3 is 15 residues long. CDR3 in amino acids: CASSQVSGRPYEQYF. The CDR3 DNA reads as TGTGCCAGCAGCCAAGTAAGCGGGAGGCCCTACGAGCAGTACTTC.

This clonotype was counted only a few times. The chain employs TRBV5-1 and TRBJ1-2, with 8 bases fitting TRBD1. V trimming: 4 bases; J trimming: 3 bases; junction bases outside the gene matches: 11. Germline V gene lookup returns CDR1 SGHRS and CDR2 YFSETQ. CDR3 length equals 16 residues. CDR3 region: CASSAGGTGAYYGYTF. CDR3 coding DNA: TGCGCCAGCAGCGCGGGAGGGACAGGAGCGTACTATGGCTACACCTTC.

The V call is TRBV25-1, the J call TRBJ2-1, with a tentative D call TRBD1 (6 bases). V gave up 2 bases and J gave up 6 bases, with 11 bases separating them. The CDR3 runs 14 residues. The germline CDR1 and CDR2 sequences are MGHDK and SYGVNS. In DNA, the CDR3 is TGTGCCAGCAGTGAAGTGGGGGCCTCCAATGAGCAGTTCTTC. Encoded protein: CASSEVGASNEQFF.

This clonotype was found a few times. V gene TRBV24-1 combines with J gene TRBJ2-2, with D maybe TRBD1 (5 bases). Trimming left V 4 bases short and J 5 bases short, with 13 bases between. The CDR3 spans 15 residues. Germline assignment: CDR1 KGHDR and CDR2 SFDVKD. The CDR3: CATSDPQGRTGELFF. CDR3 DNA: TGTGCCACCAGTGACCCTCAGGGTAGGACCGGGGAGCTGTTTTTT.

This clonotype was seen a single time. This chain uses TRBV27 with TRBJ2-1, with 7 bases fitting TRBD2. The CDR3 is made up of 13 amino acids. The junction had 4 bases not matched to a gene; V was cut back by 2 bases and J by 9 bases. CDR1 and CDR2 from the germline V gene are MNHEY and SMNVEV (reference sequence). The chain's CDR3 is CASSLVTSSEQFF. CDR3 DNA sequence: TGTGCCAGCAGTTTAGTGACTAGCTCTGAGCAGTTCTTC.

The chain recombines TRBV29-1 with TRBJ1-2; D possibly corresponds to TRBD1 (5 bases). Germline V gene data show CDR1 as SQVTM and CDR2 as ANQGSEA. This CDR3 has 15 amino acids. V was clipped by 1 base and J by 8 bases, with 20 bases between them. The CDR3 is CSVEGRAVGEEGYTF. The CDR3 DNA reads TGCAGCGTTGAAGGCAGGGCCGTTGGAGAGGAAGGCTACACCTTC.

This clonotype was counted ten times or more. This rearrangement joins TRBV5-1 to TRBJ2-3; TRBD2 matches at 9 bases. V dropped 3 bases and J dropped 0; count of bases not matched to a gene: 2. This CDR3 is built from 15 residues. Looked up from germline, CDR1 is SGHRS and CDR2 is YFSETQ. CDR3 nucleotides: TGCGCCAGCAGCTCGGGACTAGCTAGCACAGATACGCAGTATTTT. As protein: CASSSGLASTDTQYF.

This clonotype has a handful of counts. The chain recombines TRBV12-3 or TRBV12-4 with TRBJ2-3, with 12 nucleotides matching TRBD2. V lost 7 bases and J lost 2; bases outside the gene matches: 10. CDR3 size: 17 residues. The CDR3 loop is CASTRTSGTTSTDTQYF. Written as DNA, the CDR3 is TGTGCCAGCACCCGGACTAGCGGGACAACCTCCACAGATACGCAGTATTTT.

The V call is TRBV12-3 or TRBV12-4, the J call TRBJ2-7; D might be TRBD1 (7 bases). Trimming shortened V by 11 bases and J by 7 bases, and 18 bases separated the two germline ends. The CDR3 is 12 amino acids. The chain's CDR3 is CASRGAEREQYF. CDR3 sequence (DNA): TGTGCCTCCAGGGGGGCTGAAAGGGAGCAGTACTTC.

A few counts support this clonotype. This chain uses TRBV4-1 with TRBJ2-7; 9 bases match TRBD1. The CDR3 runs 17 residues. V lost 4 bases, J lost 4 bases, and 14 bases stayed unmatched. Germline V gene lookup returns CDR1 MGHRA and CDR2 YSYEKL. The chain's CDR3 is CASSPGAGTGKDYEQYF. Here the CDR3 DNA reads TGCGCCAGCAGCCCTGGGGCCGGGACAGGGAAAGATTACGAGCAGTACTTC.

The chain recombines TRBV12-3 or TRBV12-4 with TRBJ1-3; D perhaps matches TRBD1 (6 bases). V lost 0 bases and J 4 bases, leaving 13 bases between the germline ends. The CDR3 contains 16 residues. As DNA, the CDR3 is TGTGCCAGCAGTTTAGCACAGGGACTAGTCGGAAACACCATATATTTT. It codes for CASSLAQGLVGNTIYF.

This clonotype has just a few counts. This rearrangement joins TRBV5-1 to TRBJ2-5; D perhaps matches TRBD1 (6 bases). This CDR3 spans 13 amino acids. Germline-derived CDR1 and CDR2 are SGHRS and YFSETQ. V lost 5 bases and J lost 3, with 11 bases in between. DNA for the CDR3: TGCGCCAGCAGGGACAGCCCTAAAGAGACCCAGTACTTC. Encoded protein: CASRDSPKETQYF.

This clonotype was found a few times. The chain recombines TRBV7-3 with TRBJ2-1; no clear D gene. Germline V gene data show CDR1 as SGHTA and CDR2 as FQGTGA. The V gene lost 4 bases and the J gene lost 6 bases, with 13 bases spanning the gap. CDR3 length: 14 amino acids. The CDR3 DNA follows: TGTGCCAGCAGCTCCTCTGGACCATCCAATGAGCAGTTCTTC. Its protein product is CASSSSGPSNEQFF.

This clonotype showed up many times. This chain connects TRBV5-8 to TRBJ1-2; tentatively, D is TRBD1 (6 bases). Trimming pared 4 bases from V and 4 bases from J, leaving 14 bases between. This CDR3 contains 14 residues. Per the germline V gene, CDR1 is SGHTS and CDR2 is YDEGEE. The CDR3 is CASSRGQEGYGYTF. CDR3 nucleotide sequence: TGTGCCAGCAGCCGGGGGCAGGAGGGCTATGGCTACACCTTC.

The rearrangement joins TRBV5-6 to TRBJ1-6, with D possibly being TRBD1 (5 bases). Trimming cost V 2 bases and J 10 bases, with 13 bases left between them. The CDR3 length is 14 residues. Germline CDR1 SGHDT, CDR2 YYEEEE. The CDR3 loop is CASSLRGTQSPLHF. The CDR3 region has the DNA TGTGCCAGCAGCTTACGGGGGACGCAATCACCCCTCCACTTT.

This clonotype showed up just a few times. This chain's CDR3 is CASSQHYLKEREFCPIHNEQFF. The CDR3 DNA is TGTGCCAGCAGCCAACACTACCTTAAGGAGCGGGAGTTTTGTCCCATCCACAATGAGCAGTTCTTC. The chain links TRBV3-2 to TRBJ2-1; TRBD2, the D gene given by the table, was not confirmed from the DNA. TRBV3-2 is a pseudogene locus. This CDR3 comprises 22 residues.

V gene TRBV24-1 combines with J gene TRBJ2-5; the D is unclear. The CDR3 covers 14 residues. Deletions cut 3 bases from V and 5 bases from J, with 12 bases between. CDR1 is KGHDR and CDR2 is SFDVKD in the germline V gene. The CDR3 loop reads CATSDVNKGETQYF. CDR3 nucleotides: TGTGCCACCAGTGATGTTAACAAAGGGGAGACCCAGTACTTC.

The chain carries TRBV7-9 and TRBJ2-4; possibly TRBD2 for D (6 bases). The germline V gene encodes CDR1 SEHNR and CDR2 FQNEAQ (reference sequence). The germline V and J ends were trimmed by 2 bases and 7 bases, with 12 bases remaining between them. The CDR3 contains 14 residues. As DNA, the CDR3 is TGTGCCAGCAGCTTAACGCAGGGAGGTAACATTCAGTACTTC. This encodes CASSLTQGGNIQYF.